Presented here are 22 T cell receptor beta chains from one specimen sequenced in a study of shared clonotypes between healthy human individuals. The repertoire was sequenced with immunoSEQ multiplex PCR; TCRdb's copy has only in-frame clones and lacks some. The table records roughly 1,500,000 clones, approximately 98% of them present only once. The specimen sequenced was naive CD4+ T cells sorted from blood. The subset was: CD45RA+ positively selected. The source of these receptors is a man aged 25-45 years in good health.

This rearrangement joins TRBV5-5 to TRBJ2-2; D might be TRBD2 (6 bases). Trimming took off 2 bases at V and 5 bases at J, with 13 bases between the two ends. The CDR3 consists of 15 residues. The germline V gene has CDR1 SGHKS and CDR2 YYEKEE (reference sequence). Written as DNA, the CDR3 is TGTGCCAGCAGCTTACCGGGACTGAGTACCGGGGAGCTGTTTTTT. Its protein product is CASSLPGLSTGELFF.

The V gene is TRBV28, the J gene TRBJ1-4; D unresolved. Per germline, CDR1 MDHEN and CDR2 SYDVKM. The CDR3 is 16 residues long. The germline V and J ends were trimmed by 5 bases and 6 bases, with 19 bases remaining between them. The CDR3 is CASSPSSRGEDEKLFF. The CDR3 bases are TGTGCCAGCAGTCCCAGTTCCCGGGGAGAAGATGAAAAACTGTTTTTT. The full variable domain, with the rest looked up from reference TRBV28 and TRBJ1-4, is DVKVTQSSRYLVKRTGEKVFLECVQDMDHENMFWYRQDPGLGLRLIYFSYDVKMKEKGDIPEGYSVSREKKERFSLILESASTNQTSMYLCASSPSSRGEDEKLFFGSGTQLSVL.

This chain joins TRBV28 and TRBJ2-3, with D maybe TRBD2 (6 bases). This CDR3 is built from 15 residues. Germline values: CDR1 MDHEN, CDR2 SYDVKM. V was trimmed by 3 bases and J by 5 bases, leaving 15 bases between them. CDR3 residues: CASSFGGKGRDTQYF. The CDR3, as DNA: TGTGCCAGCAGTTTTGGCGGGAAGGGCAGAGATACGCAGTATTTT.

The chain employs TRBV5-5 and TRBJ1-1; no definite D call. CDR3 size: 14 residues. Germline loops: CDR1 SGHKS, CDR2 YYEKEE (reference sequence). V was pared by 3 bases and J by 1 base, with 10 bases between. As DNA, the CDR3 is TGTGCCAGCAGCTCGAGTGTCGGGAACACTGAAGCTTTCTTT. Its protein product is CASSSSVGNTEAFF.

The chain joins TRBV29-1 to TRBJ2-2, with D maybe TRBD2 (5 bases). From germline, CDR1 is SQVTM and CDR2 ANQGSEA. The V and J ends lost 5 bases and 9 bases respectively, with 19 bases between them. This CDR3 region has 14 residues. The CDR3 loop is CSVTPRGNPRELFF. Written as DNA, the CDR3 is TGCAGCGTTACCCCTCGGGGAAACCCGAGGGAGCTGTTTTTT.

This clone showed up just once. V gene TRBV7-6 combines with J gene TRBJ1-3, with D uncertain. V lost 5 bases and J 0 bases, leaving 11 bases between the germline ends. Germline-derived CDR1 and CDR2 are SGHVS and FNYEAQ. This CDR3 comprises 15 residues. CDR3 protein: CASSRGPSSGNTIYF. CDR3 nucleotides: TGTGCCAGCAGCCGAGGGCCGAGCTCTGGAAACACCATATATTTT.

The rearrangement joins TRBV30 to TRBJ1-2; TRBD1 might be the D (5 bases). Per the germline V gene, CDR1 is GTSNPN and CDR2 is SVGIG (reference sequence). The CDR3 has 14 amino acids. Trimming took 4 bases from V and 4 from J, leaving 16 bases between them. The CDR3 reads CAWTRGGVSYGYTF. CDR3 bases: TGTGCCTGGACCCGGGGGGGGGTGTCCTATGGCTACACCTTC.

CDR3 protein: CASSRETIRDTQYF. For the CDR3, the DNA is TGTGCCAGCAGCCGGGAGACTATTAGGGATACGCAGTATTTT. The rearrangement uses TRBV9 and TRBJ2-3; maybe TRBD2 (6 bases). Germline V gene sequence: CDR1 SGDLS, CDR2 YYNGEE. Between the trimmed V and J ends, which lost 4 bases and 6 bases, there was a span of 15 bases. The CDR3 extends over 14 amino acids.

The chain employs TRBV9 and TRBJ2-1; maybe TRBD2 (5 bases). The germline V and J ends were trimmed by 1 base and 7 bases, with 18 bases remaining between them. From germline, CDR1 is SGDLS and CDR2 YYNGEE. CDR3 length: 16 amino acids. CDR3 DNA: TGTGCCAGCAGCGTAACGGCGGCAGCCGGACTGAATGAGCAGTTCTTC. As protein: CASSVTAAAGLNEQFF.

The genes are TRBV29-1 and TRBJ1-2, with TRBD1 as a possible D gene (5 bases). V lost 1 base and J lost 4, with 13 bases in between. This CDR3 comprises 14 residues. CDR1 SQVTM and CDR2 ANQGSEA come from the germline V gene. This chain's CDR3 is CSVEGGVTAYGYTF. In DNA form, the CDR3 reads TGCAGCGTTGAAGGGGGGGTAACGGCCTATGGCTACACCTTC.

V is TRBV6-5 and J is TRBJ2-7, with 7 nucleotides matching TRBD1. V was pared by 4 bases and J by 4 bases, with 10 bases of the junction left unmatched. Germline V CDR1 and CDR2: MNHEY, SVGAGI. The CDR3 loop spans 15 amino acids. The CDR3 region is CASSWRSGTEYEQYF. The CDR3 DNA reads as TGTGCCAGCAGTTGGAGATCCGGGACAGAGTACGAGCAGTACTTC.

This chain uses TRBV5-1 with TRBJ2-1; 11 positions agree with TRBD2. J lost 9 bases, V lost 4 bases, and 12 bases had no gene match. The CDR3 covers 16 residues. The germline gives CDR1 SGHRS, CDR2 YFSETQ. In DNA, the CDR3 is TGCGCCAGCAGCCCGGGACTAGCGGCAGGTACGGCTGAGCAGTTCTTC. Translating gives CASSPGLAAGTAEQFF.

CDR3 protein: CASSWTGGEPDTQYF. CDR3 bases: TGTGCCAGCAGTTGGACAGGGGGCGAGCCAGATACGCAGTATTTT. This chain joins TRBV6-5 and TRBJ2-3; 11 bases line up with TRBD1. Germline CDR1 MNHEY, CDR2 SVGAGI. V shed 4 bases, J shed 4 bases, and the junction held 4 bases outside the gene matches. The CDR3 extends over 15 amino acids.

As to this clone: The same CDR3 is also encoded by other DNA sequences in this sample. The chain's CDR3 is CASSFRGNTGELFF. CDR3 sequence (DNA): TGTGCCAGCAGCTTTCGGGGGAACACCGGGGAGCTGTTTTTT. This chain uses TRBV5-4 with TRBJ2-2; D may be TRBD2 (5 bases). Germline values: CDR1 SGHNT, CDR2 YYREEE (reference sequence). The CDR3 has 14 residues. Trimming left V 2 bases short and J 1 base short, with 6 bases between.

DNA of the CDR3: TGCAGCGTGCTCGAGGGGCGGGAGGGTTATGAGCAGTTCTTC. Its protein product is CSVLEGREGYEQFF. This rearrangement joins TRBV29-1 to TRBJ2-1; 9 positions match TRBD2. This CDR3 contains 14 residues. CDR1 and CDR2 (germline): SQVTM, ANQGSEA. V dropped 6 bases and J dropped 8; count of bases not matched to a gene: 11.

The chain couples TRBV6-6 to TRBJ2-7; 8 bases are a match to TRBD2. Per germline, CDR1 MNHNY and CDR2 SVGAGI (reference sequence). This CDR3 spans 15 amino acids. V lost 6 bases to trimming and J lost 6 bases; unmatched junction nucleotides: 13. Written as DNA, the CDR3 is TGTGCCAGCAGCCGCAGCGGGAGCACGTCTAGCGAGCAGTACTTC. It is translated as CASSRSGSTSSEQYF.

The V call is TRBV5-5, the J call TRBJ2-7, with TRBD2 matching 9 bases. The CDR3 totals 19 residues. J lost 1 base, V lost 4 bases, and 18 bases had no gene match. The V gene's germline CDR1 is SGHKS and CDR2 YYEKEE (reference sequence). CDR3 residues: CASSGSGGSGSKMSYEQYF. The CDR3 DNA is TGTGCCAGCAGCGGATCCGGGGGTAGCGGGAGTAAAATGTCCTACGAGCAGTACTTC. Variable domain in full (rest from reference TRBV5-5 and TRBJ2-7): DAGVTQSPTHLIKTRGQQVTLRCSPISGHKSVSWYQQVLGQGPQFIFQYYEKEERGRGNFPDRFSARQFPNYSSELNVNALLLGDSALYLCASSGSGGSGSKMSYEQYFGPGTRLTVT.

The chain employs TRBV2 and TRBJ2-3; TRBD1 is a possible D gene (5 bases). The CDR3 contains 13 residues. The germline V gene has CDR1 SNHLY and CDR2 FYNNEI. Trimming took 8 bases from V and 0 from J, leaving 9 bases between them. The CDR3 region is CASARDSTDTQYF. The CDR3 DNA sequence: TGTGCCAGCGCCAGGGATAGCACAGATACGCAGTATTTT. Based on the CDR3 plus reference TRBV2 and TRBJ2-3, the full variable domain is EPEVTQTPSHQVTQMGQEVILRCVPISNHLYFYWYRQILGQKVEFLVSFYNNEISEKSEIFDDQFSVERPDGSNFTLKIRSTKLEDSAMYFCASARDSTDTQYFGPGTRLTVL.

This rearrangement joins TRBV29-1 to TRBJ2-5, with 10 bases identical to TRBD2. With V trimmed by 6 bases and J by 4 bases, 11 bases remained unmatched. The CDR3 spans 15 residues. CDR1 and CDR2 from the germline V gene are SQVTM and ANQGSEA. CDR3 coding DNA: TGCAGCGTAGCACTAGCGGGACGGCCCTTAGAGACCCAGTACTTC. As protein: CSVALAGRPLETQYF.

The rearrangement uses TRBV15 and TRBJ2-1; no clear D gene. The CDR3 loop spans 16 amino acids. The germline V gene has CDR1 LNHNV and CDR2 YYDKDF (reference sequence). Deletions cut 0 bases from V and 0 bases from J, with 9 bases between. The CDR3 reads CATSRDLGSSYNEQFF. CDR3 sequence (DNA): TGTGCCACCAGCAGAGATCTGGGAAGCTCCTACAATGAGCAGTTCTTC.

V gene TRBV7-6 combines with J gene TRBJ2-7; D perhaps matches TRBD2 (6 bases). V was cut by 1 base and J by 0 bases, with 13 bases left in between. Germline CDR1 SGHVS, CDR2 FNYEAQ. CDR3 length: 16 residues. The CDR3: CASSLVGSGSSYEQYF. The CDR3 coding sequence is TGTGCCAGCAGCTTAGTTGGTAGCGGTAGCTCCTACGAGCAGTACTTC.

CDR3 DNA: TGTGCCATCAGTGAAAGGTTCACCGAGCAGTACTTC. This gives the protein CAISERFTEQYF. The V and J genes are TRBV10-3 and TRBJ2-7; D unclear. V was pared by 3 bases and J by 6 bases, with 9 bases between. CDR1 is ENHRY, CDR2 SYGVKD, per germline. This CDR3 has 12 residues.